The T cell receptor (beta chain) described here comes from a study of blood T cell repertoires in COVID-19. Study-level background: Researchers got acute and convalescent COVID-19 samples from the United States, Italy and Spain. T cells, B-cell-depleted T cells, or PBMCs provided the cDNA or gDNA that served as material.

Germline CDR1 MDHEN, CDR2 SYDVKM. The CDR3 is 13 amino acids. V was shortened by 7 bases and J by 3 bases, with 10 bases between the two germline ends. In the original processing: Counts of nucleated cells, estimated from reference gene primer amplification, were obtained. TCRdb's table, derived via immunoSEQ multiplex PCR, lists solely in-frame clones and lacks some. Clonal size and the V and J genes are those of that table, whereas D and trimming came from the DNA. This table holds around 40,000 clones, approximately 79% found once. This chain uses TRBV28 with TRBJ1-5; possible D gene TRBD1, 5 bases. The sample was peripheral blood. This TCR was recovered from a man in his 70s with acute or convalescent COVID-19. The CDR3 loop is CASKGRINQPQHF. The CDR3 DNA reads TGTGCCAGCAAGGGGCGGATCAATCAGCCCCAGCATTTT.